The rows below give T cell receptor beta chains drawn from one sample of a study of PD-1 blockade in classical Hodgkin lymphoma. Clones were read by immunoSEQ multiplex PCR, and TCRdb kept only the in-frame ones, dropping some. Among some 110,000 clones, over 85% were seen once, and the ten largest hold about 20%. Here the sequenced sample was peripheral blood mononuclear cells (PBMCs), taken before the fourth cycle of nivolumab. The receptors here all came from a human donor with classical Hodgkin lymphoma. CDR3s leave out the opening cysteine and the closing phenylalanine or tryptophan. Fields, in order: V gene, D gene, CDR3 protein. D genes are given only for firm matches.

>TRBV28|NA
ASSPARWTVEAPQH
>TRBV4-3|TRBD1
ASSSHRGMNTEAF
>TRBV6-4|TRBD2
ASSRTSATDTQY
>TRBV5-4|NA
ASSLRDKRDEQY
>TRBV19|NA
ASRGTRTANYGYT
>TRBV28|TRBD2
ASSSRIAGSTDTQY
>TRBV28|TRBD1
ASNSGGRTYEQY
>TRBV28|TRBD1
ASSPPGQASSEKLF
>TRBV29-1|NA
SATEAF
>TRBV6-1|TRBD1
ASKKDRVNYEQY
>TRBV11-2|NA
ASSFNSIPETQY
>TRBV4-1|NA
ASSQDVGNEKLF
>TRBV6-4|TRBD2
ASSDGTSGSTGELF
>TRBV20-1|NA
SARKEETQY
>TRBV5-1|NA
ASRTGFSTNEKLF
>TRBV4-1|NA
ASRAPGHPRQY
>TRBV7-6|NA
ASSLAAGQGHQPQH
>TRBV28|TRBD1
ASSYSDREDYGYT
>TRBV11-3|NA
ASSPRNDNEQF
>TRBV14|NA
ASSSASYEQY
>TRBV9|NA
ASSSGLRSDTEAF
>TRBV6-5|TRBD1
ASSYAGDSYNEQF
>TRBV6-1|NA
ASSEAMGINQPQH
>TRBV14|TRBD2
ASSKGLAGGPHIYEQY
>TRBV4-1|NA
ASSLGPRETQY
>TRBV6-4|NA
ASSVSWGTAYEQY
>TRBV27|TRBD1
ASSSTGGTYEQY
>TRBV13|NA
ASSSSMVGRRGETQY
>TRBV30|NA
AWRLDSYEAF